This TCR beta chain came from a study of a mutant IDH1 vaccine in newly diagnosed glioma (dated by TCRdb to 2020 to 2022). At the level of the whole study: Vaccination was initiated 4-6 weeks after radiotherapy alone, or concurrently with temozolomide cycles in the chemotherapy-containing groups. Of the 32 treated patients, around 60% were male and 37.5% were female, and the mean age was approximately 40 years. The week-35 safety follow-up took place at visit V12, and the week-47 end of study took place at visit V13. Before enrollment, patients had received standard therapy of radiotherapy alone, temozolomide alone, or radiochemotherapy with temozolomide; most received the combination. Peripheral blood samples were drawn at six visits, namely V03 (baseline), V05, V07, V10, V12 and V13. Longitudinal TCRB deep sequencing was performed for roughly 27 treated patients wherever samples were available for exploratory analyses. Paper-wide results and their limitations: Across multiple MHC alleles, vaccine-induced immune responses were seen in about 93% of patients. The authors noted that analyses of patient blood samples could not be reproduced because of sample limitations. Selection of PBMC samples for TCRB deep sequencing was based on availability. Pseudoprogression seemed to be unrelated to changes in the top peripheral T cell clonotypes found by TCRB sequencing.

Details on this clone: The specificity of this receptor is unknown. The sample holds no much larger clone one base away, and base qualities are not on file.

The intended sense of this specimen's time point label: week 35, safety follow-up. Each vaccine dose, consisting of 300 ug of a 20-mer mutant IDH1 peptide in Montanide, was administered subcutaneously with topical imiquimod. Patients were given eight vaccinations, in weeks 1, 3, 5, 7, 11, 15, 19 and 23, which matched visits V03 through V10. All donors had newly diagnosed IDH1-mutant astrocytomas of WHO grade 3 or 4 that showed loss of nuclear ATRX. The samples were drawn from NOA16, a multicentre, single-arm, open-label phase I trial in Germany that tested a mutant IDH1 peptide vaccine in humans for the first time. The DNeasy Blood and Tissue Kit was used to extract genomic DNA from EDTA blood for TCRB sequencing. Including the terminal cysteine and phenylalanine, the CDR3 comprises 14 residues. The CDR3 DNA has 42 bases and is translated from base 1. V is cut by 3 bases and J by 0 bases, and the space between the germline ends is 6 bases. CDR1 LGHNT and CDR2 FRNRAP are derived from the germline V gene.

The library was built by means of the immunoSEQ multiplex PCR assay. Rearranged TCR beta chain sequences were amplified using the hsTCRB Kit according to the manufacturer's protocol. TCRB libraries were sequenced on an Illumina MiSeq. On the study's bioinformatics: The kit vendor's proprietary platform handled demultiplexing, trimming and gene mapping. TCRdb took over this immuneACCESS table, retaining in-frame rearrangements with V and J assigned. Such tables are incomplete; in checked studies, under half of the missing clones stem from an unresolved V gene, and the remainder is unexplained. D and trimming were read from the DNA, whereas the V and J calls and clone size are those reported in that table. The sample table contains about 50,000 clones; only one count was recorded for around 84% of them. The top ten constitute around 4.1% of the sample.

Here the sequenced sample was PBMCs, taken from a glioma patient whose treatment included an IDH1 peptide vaccine. The chain was built from TRBV12-5 and TRBJ1-5; a tentative D call is TRBD1 (5 bases match). This TCR derives from a woman younger than 30 with glioma. The CDR3 here reads CASGLGVSNQPQHF. The nucleotides read TGTGCTAGTGGTTTAGGGGTTAGCAATCAGCCCCAGCATTTT.